This is a list of T cell receptor beta chains from one sample in a study of T cell responses to AZD1222 COVID-19 vaccine. Data came from immunoSEQ multiplex PCR; TCRdb stores just in-frame clones and leaves some out. The sample consists of about 92,000 clones, roughly 91% of them appearing once. The sample here was peripheral blood, taken on day 0 of AZD1222 vaccination. The source is an adult in good health. Each CDR3 is given with its conserved first and last residue. D genes are given only for firm matches. Clone size is stated in some rows and not others, as once, few, many or a class when expanded.

TRBJ1-1	14	NA	NA	TRBV7-9	TGTGCCAGCAGCGCGGACACCCCGATCACTGAAGCTTTCTTT	CASSADTPITEAFF
TRBJ2-7	13	NA	NA	TRBV7-8	TGTGCCAGCAGCTTACCGAACACGGTCGAGCAGTACTTC	CASSLPNTVEQYF
TRBJ1-1	13	NA	TRBD1	TRBV19	TGTGCCAGTACCGGGACAGTGAACACTGAAGCTTTCTTT	CASTGTVNTEAFF
TRBJ2-2	12	NA	NA	TRBV6-5	TGTGCCAGCAATTCGGCAGCCGGGGAGCTGTTTTTT	CASNSAAGELFF
TRBJ1-1	13	NA	NA	TRBV5-1	TGCGCCAGCAGCCCCCCATCGAACACTGAAGCTTTCTTT	CASSPPSNTEAFF
TRBJ1-2	12	NA	TRBD1	TRBV7-9	TGTGCCAGCAATAGGGACAGTTATGGCTACACCTTC	CASNRDSYGYTF
TRBJ1-6	14	NA	NA	TRBV7-8	TGTGCCAGCAGCTTACGCGAGCGAAATTCACCCCTCCACTTT	CASSLRERNSPLHF
TRBJ1-4	16	NA	NA	TRBV4-2	TGTGCCAGCAGCCGCGGGGAGACTCCGGGGAATGAAAAACTGTTTTTT	CASSRGETPGNEKLFF
TRBJ1-2	13	NA	NA	TRBV2	TGTGCCAGCAGTCCCGGTCGGACAGATGGCTACACCTTC	CASSPGRTDGYTF
TRBJ1-2	21	once	TRBD1	TRBV14	TGTGCCAGCAGCCAATTTGAGCGCCCCAAACGGGACAGAGGACTAAACTATGGCTACACCTTC	CASSQFERPKRDRGLNYGYTF
TRBJ2-7	13	NA	NA	TRBV29-1	TGCAGCGTTTACATAGCAAAGTCCTACGAGCAGTACTTC	CSVYIAKSYEQYF
TRBJ2-1	12	NA	NA	TRBV12-3/TRBV12-4	TGTGCCAGCAGTGGACGGTCCATTGAGCAGTTCTTC	CASSGRSIEQFF
TRBJ1-1	14	NA	NA	TRBV21-1	TGTGCCAGCAGCGACGAACAGGGAGGTACTGAAGCTTTCTTT	CASSDEQGGTEAFF
TRBJ2-1	18	NA	TRBD2	TRBV7-2	TGTGCCAGCAGCTTAATACTAGCGGGGGGCCCTGAAGCCAATGAGCAGTTCTTC	CASSLILAGGPEANEQFF
TRBJ1-2	14	NA	NA	TRBV18	TGTGCCAGCTCACCTGGGCCGGCGAACTATGGCTACACCTTC	CASSPGPANYGYTF
TRBJ2-3	16	NA	TRBD2	TRBV6-5	TGTGCCAGCAGTTACGGGAGCGGGATCGGGAGAGATACGCAGTATTTT	CASSYGSGIGRDTQYF
TRBJ1-3	15	NA	NA	TRBV5-1	TGCGCCAGCAGCTTTGCCCCCGGGGAGAGGAACACCATATATTTT	CASSFAPGERNTIYF
TRBJ2-7	14	NA	NA	TRBV28	TGTGCCCTGGGTGGGGACAATCGTCGGGGCGAGCAGTACTTC	CALGGDNRRGEQYF
TRBJ2-6	15	NA	NA	TRBV3-1/TRBV3-2	TGTGCCAGCAGCCAAGAGGGGCCGGGGGCCAACGTCCTGACTTTC	CASSQEGPGANVLTF
TRBJ2-7	14	NA	NA	TRBV14	TGTGCCAGCAACCACCGGGGTTTGCTTTACGAGCAGTACTTC	CASNHRGLLYEQYF
TRBJ2-7	16	once	TRBD1	TRBV12-5	TGTGCTAGTGGTTGGGCCCCGGACAGGGAATCACACGAGCAGTACTTC	CASGWAPDRESHEQYF
TRBJ2-2	11	NA	NA	TRBV7-2	TGTGCCAGCAGCCCGACCGCAGAGCTGTTTTTT	CASSPTAELFF
TRBJ1-6	16	NA	NA	TRBV5-1	TGCGCCAGCAGCCCCGGGACCTTGAATCTTAATTCACCCCTCCACTTT	CASSPGTLNLNSPLHF
TRBJ2-6	16	NA	NA	TRBV5-5	TGTGCCAGCAGCTATATCGGGGGCGCTGGGGCCAACGTCCTGACTTTC	CASSYIGGAGANVLTF
TRBJ2-3	16	NA	NA	TRBV10-3	TGTGCCATCAGTGAGTCTATCAGAGGGGCAGCGGATACGCAGTATTTT	CAISESIRGAADTQYF
TRBJ2-2	14	NA	NA	TRBV18	TGTGCCAGCTCACCACCGACGGGCACCGGGGAGCTGTTTTTT	CASSPPTGTGELFF
TRBJ2-3	18	NA	TRBD2	TRBV4-2	TGTGCCAGCAGCCAAGTGGTAGGAGGTAGCGGGGGGGTGCAAACGCAGTATTTT	CASSQVVGGSGGVQTQYF
TRBJ2-5	13	NA	NA	TRBV12-3/TRBV12-4	TGTGCCAGCAGTTTAAGTGGAAGAGAGACCCAGTACTTC	CASSLSGRETQYF
TRBJ1-3	13	NA	NA	TRBV5-1	TGCGCCAGCAGCCCATGGAGTGGAAACACCATATATTTT	CASSPWSGNTIYF
TRBJ2-3	16	once	NA	TRBV9	TGTGCCAGCAGCACTTCAGGAATTACTACCACAGATACGCAGTATTTT	CASSTSGITTTDTQYF
TRBJ1-6	19	NA	TRBD1	TRBV19	TGTGCCAGTAGTCACCCTTCGGACAGGGGGACCAAGTATAATTCACCCCTCCACTTT	CASSHPSDRGTKYNSPLHF
TRBJ2-1	18	NA	TRBD2	TRBV7-2	TGTGCCAGCAGCCGTTTGGGGCTAGCGGGTAGCTCCTACAATGAGCAGTTCTTC	CASSRLGLAGSSYNEQFF
TRBJ1-2	13	NA	NA	TRBV6-6	TGTGCCAGCAGTTTCAGGGAGAGCAGTGGCTACACCTTC	CASSFRESSGYTF
TRBJ1-2	12	NA	NA	TRBV5-5	TGTGCCAGCAGCTGGGGTGACTCGGGCTACACCTTC	CASSWGDSGYTF
TRBJ1-2	17	NA	TRBD1	TRBV4-1	TGCGCCAGCAGCCAACCCGGGACAGGGGGCCGGAGCTATGGCTACACCTTC	CASSQPGTGGRSYGYTF
TRBJ1-1	14	NA	NA	TRBV7-3	TGTGCCAGCAGCTTGACAGATTTGAACACTGAAGCTTTCTTT	CASSLTDLNTEAFF
TRBJ2-7	12	NA	NA	TRBV28	TGTGCCATCCACAGGGCCGGCTACGAGCAGTACTTC	CAIHRAGYEQYF
TRBJ1-6	13	NA	TRBD1	TRBV16	TGTGCCAGCAGTACAGGGGTTTTTTCACCCCTCCACTTT	CASSTGVFSPLHF
TRBJ1-2	15	NA	NA	TRBV18	TGTGCCAGCTCAGCCGGGACAACGTCTAACTATGGCTACACCTTC	CASSAGTTSNYGYTF
TRBJ1-6	11	few	TRBD1	TRBV20-1	TGCAGTGGACAGGGCCCGGCCACCCTCCACTTT	CSGQGPATLHF
TRBJ2-1	16	NA	TRBD2	TRBV7-6	TGTGCCAGCAGCTCGCTTCGGGGGGGGACTTACAATGAGCAGTTCTTC	CASSSLRGGTYNEQFF
TRBJ2-7	13	NA	TRBD1	TRBV7-2	TGTGCCAGCAGCAAAACAGGGGGCGGCGAGCAGTACTTC	CASSKTGGGEQYF
TRBJ1-1	14	NA	NA	TRBV18	TGTGCCAGCTCGCCGTTAGAAGAGGGCCCTGAAGCTTTCTTT	CASSPLEEGPEAFF
TRBJ1-3	16	NA	TRBD1	TRBV5-5	TGTGCCAGCAGAACGGAGCAGGGGGCAGGTGGAAACACCATATATTTT	CASRTEQGAGGNTIYF
TRBJ1-2	16	NA	TRBD1	TRBV6-1	TGTGCCAGCAGTGAACCCCTCGTGACAGGGAAATACGGCTACACCTTC	CASSEPLVTGKYGYTF
TRBJ1-4	15	NA	NA	TRBV27	TGTGCCAGCAGTTTATCATCGGGGATTAATGAAAAACTGTTTTTT	CASSLSSGINEKLFF
TRBJ2-7	14	NA	TRBD1	TRBV5-1	TGCGCCAGCAGCCTCGGGACAGGGGGTCACGAGCAGTACTTC	CASSLGTGGHEQYF
TRBJ2-4	16	NA	NA	TRBV7-2	TGTGCCAGCAGCTTAGCCCCGGCGAAAGCCAAAAACATTCAGTACTTC	CASSLAPAKAKNIQYF